The rows below give T cell receptor beta chains drawn from one sample of a study of blood T cells in healthy people across ages. TCRdb called the 5' RACE reads again in MiXCR, with one record for every CDR3 protein. The sample includes some 1.5 million distinct CDR3 sequences, roughly 28% of them seen just once. The source material was blood. The receptor source for this set is a woman aged 25 to 45 in good health. Both conserved end residues are part of each CDR3. The D gene is left open where the match is weak. Clone size is stated in some rows and not others, as once, few, many or a class when expanded.

J gene | clone size | V gene | D gene | CDR3 protein | CDR3 DNA
TRBJ2-1 | - | TRBV12-3/TRBV12-4 | TRBD2 | CASSLGRLAGGNEQFF | TGTGCCAGCAGTTTAGGGCGACTAGCGGGAGGCAATGAGCAGTTCTTC
TRBJ2-7 | - | TRBV11-2 | TRBD2 | CASSLDLAGAPYEQYF | TGTGCCAGCAGCTTAGATCTAGCGGGGGCCCCTTACGAGCAGTACTTC
TRBJ2-1 | many | TRBV4-2 | TRBD2 | CASSQDGSGGSSAEQFF | TGTGCCAGCAGCCAAGATGGCAGCGGGGGGAGTAGTGCTGAGCAGTTCTTC
TRBJ2-1 | - | TRBV20-1 | TRBD2 | CSARAAGVLYNEQFF | TGCAGTGCTAGAGCGGCGGGAGTGCTCTACAATGAGCAGTTCTTC
TRBJ2-7 | - | TRBV12-3/TRBV12-4 | TRBD2 | CASSKLAGVSYEQYF | TGTGCCAGCAGTAAACTAGCGGGAGTCTCCTACGAGCAGTACTTC
TRBJ2-5 | many | TRBV29-1 | TRBD2 | CSVRPSGSRETQYF | TGCAGCGTACGGCCTAGCGGGAGCCGTGAGACCCAGTACTTC
TRBJ2-5 | - | TRBV11-2 | - | CASSSPTRGEETQYF | TGTGCCAGCAGCTCACCGACTAGAGGTGAAGAGACCCAGTACTTC
TRBJ2-7 | - | TRBV7-2 | - | CASTLWSSSYKQYF | TGTGCCAGCACACTTTGGTCTAGCTCCTACAAGCAGTACTTC
TRBJ2-1 | once | TRBV5-1 | - | CASSLELAPYNEQFF | TGCGCCAGCAGCTTGGAATTAGCGCCCTACAATGAGCAATTCTTC
TRBJ2-5 | - | TRBV7-9 | - | CASSFSGQKETQYF | TGTGCCAGCAGCTTTTCCGGTCAGAAAGAGACCCAGTACTTC
TRBJ2-7 | - | TRBV2 | TRBD2 | CASSPGTSGASEQYF | TGTGCCAGCAGTCCAGGAACTAGCGGGGCTTCCGAGCAGTACTTC
TRBJ1-5 | - | TRBV24-1 | - | CATALQGNQPQHF | TGTGCCACCGCCCTACAGGGAAATCAGCCCCAGCATTTT
TRBJ1-1 | - | TRBV6-5 | TRBD1 | CASGVTGENTEAFF | TGTGCCAGCGGAGTTACAGGGGAGAACACTGAAGCTTTCTTT
TRBJ2-1 | few | TRBV7-9 | TRBD2 | CASRPGLGAHEQFF | TGTGCCAGCAGACCGGGACTAGGGGCCCATGAGCAGTTCTTC
TRBJ2-3 | - | TRBV7-2 | TRBD2 | CASSRRSRAGGPPDTQYF | TGTGCCAGCAGCCGCCGCTCGAGGGCGGGAGGGCCGCCAGATACGCAGTATTTT
TRBJ1-5 | - | TRBV3-1 | TRBD1 | CASSPRGGPGQPQHF | TGTGCCAGCAGCCCCAGGGGGGGGCCAGGACAGCCCCAGCATTTT
TRBJ2-2 | - | TRBV28 | TRBD2 | CASNLAGWNTGELFF | TGTGCCAGCAACCTAGCGGGGTGGAACACCGGGGAGCTGTTTTTT
TRBJ2-1 | few | TRBV5-4 | - | CASSARNQLGNEQFF | TGTGCCAGCAGCGCGCGTAATCAGTTGGGGAATGAGCAGTTCTTC
TRBJ2-7 | few | TRBV7-2 | TRBD1 | CASSLEGQVIQEQYF | TGTGCCAGCAGCTTAGAGGGACAGGTTATCCAGGAGCAGTACTTC
TRBJ1-5 | few | TRBV5-6 | TRBD1 | CASSSSRQGRNQPQHF | TGTGCCAGCAGCTCCTCCCGACAGGGTCGGAATCAGCCCCAGCATTTT
TRBJ2-5 | few | TRBV27 | TRBD2 | CASGEKAGGRRETQYF | TGTGCCAGTGGGGAGAAAGCGGGAGGGCGCAGGGAGACCCAGTACTTC
TRBJ1-1 | - | TRBV5-1 | TRBD1 | CASSWDSLDTEAFF | TGCGCCAGCAGCTGGGACAGCCTTGACACTGAAGCTTTCTTT
TRBJ2-1 | - | TRBV13 | - | CASILSLRWGLGGNNEQFF | TGTGCCAGCATCCTGTCTCTTCGGTGGGGGTTGGGGGGCAACAATGAGCAGTTCTTC
TRBJ2-5 | - | TRBV24-1 | - | CATSDGGEGRGETQYF | TGTGCCACCAGTGATGGCGGAGAAGGGAGAGGAGAGACCCAGTACTTC
TRBJ1-3 | - | TRBV28 | TRBD1 | CASSSPGQRTGNTIYF | TGTGCCAGCAGTTCTCCGGGACAGCGAACTGGAAACACCATATATTTT
TRBJ2-5 | many | TRBV7-9 | - | CASSLEYSQETQYF | TGTGCCAGCAGTTTAGAGTACAGCCAAGAGACCCAGTACTTC
TRBJ2-1 | many | TRBV5-1 | - | CASSLATSWGDEQFF | TGCGCCAGCAGCTTGGCTACAAGCTGGGGCGATGAGCAGTTCTTC
TRBJ2-5 | once | TRBV20-1 | TRBD2 | CSVVRGGLGETQYF | TGCAGTGTAGTGCGGGGGGGCCTTGGGGAGACCCAGTACTTC
TRBJ1-2 | once | TRBV29-1 | - | CSVEYRTNYGYTF | TGCAGCGTTGAATACAGGACCAACTATGGCTACACCTTC
TRBJ2-1 | - | TRBV6-2/TRBV6-3 | - | CASSYRGTYNEQFF | TGTGCCAGCAGTTACCGCGGGACTTACAATGAGCAGTTCTTC
TRBJ2-3 | - | TRBV9 | TRBD2 | CASSVMTSGGDTQYF | TGTGCCAGCAGCGTAATGACTAGCGGGGGGGATACGCAGTATTTT
TRBJ1-1 | few | TRBV6-5 | - | CASSPPEGLGAFF | TGTGCCAGCAGCCCCCCCGAGGGGCTTGGAGCTTTCTTT
TRBJ1-5 | - | TRBV7-9 | - | CTSSSSSNQPQHF | TGTACCAGCAGCTCCTCGAGCAATCAGCCCCAGCATTTT
TRBJ2-5 | - | TRBV12-3/TRBV12-4 | TRBD2 | CASSSGLDGTQYF | TGTGCCAGCAGTTCGGGACTAGACGGGACCCAGTACTTC
TRBJ2-1 | few | TRBV2 | TRBD2 | CASSTSGGTYNERFF | TGTGCCAGCAGCACTAGCGGGGGCACCTACAATGAGCGGTTCTTC
TRBJ2-5 | many | TRBV20-1 | TRBD2 | CSARVRTSGQETQYF | TGCAGTGCTAGAGTTCGGACTAGCGGCCAAGAGACCCAGTACTTC
TRBJ2-3 | many | TRBV5-1 | - | CASSPRAGNTDTQYF | TGCGCCAGCAGCCCCAGGGCGGGGAACACAGATACGCAGTATTTT
TRBJ2-1 | - | TRBV29-1 | TRBD2 | CSVEGTSGGAEEQFF | TGCAGCGTTGAAGGGACTAGCGGGGGGGCAGAAGAGCAGTTCTTC
TRBJ1-5 | few | TRBV27 | TRBD1 | CASSLVQGMGQPQHF | TGTGCCAGCAGTTTAGTACAGGGGATGGGTCAGCCCCAGCATTTT
TRBJ1-2 | - | TRBV6-6 | TRBD1 | CASRINPGGSLLSGYTF | TGTGCCAGCAGGATTAACCCAGGGGGTTCTTTGTTAAGTGGCTACACCTTC
TRBJ1-5 | once | TRBV12-3/TRBV12-4 | - | CASTGRNNQPQHF | TGTGCCAGCACGGGGCGCAACAATCAGCCCCAGCATTTT
TRBJ2-5 | - | TRBV20-1 | - | CSAKGGDSLETQYF | TGCAGTGCTAAGGGCGGTGATTCCTTAGAGACCCAGTACTTC